Given below is one T cell receptor (beta chain) in context. The data are from a study of OX40 agonist ivuxolimab in advanced cancers. Study-wide background: Patient treatment consisted of intravenous ivuxolimab administration every 2 weeks at 0.01 to 10 mg/kg. With a range of roughly 20 to 80, age averaged 60 years, and around 83% were male.

Profiling relied on immunoSEQ multiplex PCR, and the TCRdb table lists in-frame clones only, not all of them. The table shows approximately 22,000 clones, with around nine tenths occurring only once. The length of the CDR3 is 13 residues. Trimming pared 7 bases from V and 1 base from J, leaving 7 bases between. Germline V gene sequence: CDR1 LNHDA, CDR2 SQIVND (reference sequence). The TCR comes from an adult with an advanced solid tumor such as melanoma, head and neck, liver or kidney cancer. Sequences were derived from CD4+ or CD8+ T cells sorted from blood, sampled in a trial of the OX40 agonist ivuxolimab. This chain links TRBV19 with TRBJ2-2; D not resolved. The CDR3 region has the DNA TGTGCCAGTATCCGGCAGAACACCGGGGAGCTGTTTTTT. Its protein product is CASIRQNTGELFF.